Listed below are T cell receptor beta chains from one sample, sequenced in a study of response to subunit inactivated influenza vaccine. TCRdb re-analysed the RT-PCR reads in MiXCR, keeping a single row per CDR3 protein. The sample consists of hundreds of thousands of distinct CDR3 sequences, roughly 8.2% of them appearing once. The material sequenced was PBMCs from blood, taken about 23 months after vaccination. The receptors were sampled from a man in his fifties or sixties who received an inactivated influenza vaccine. The CDR3 runs from the conserved cysteine through the conserved F or W. D genes are given only for firm matches. Some rows mark clone size as missing; the rest say once, few, many or name a class of expanded clone.

TRBV5-1	few	-	17	TRBJ2-5	TGCGCCAGCAGCTTGGTGGGGTCTACTTCACTCCAAGAGACCCAGTACTTC	CASSLVGSTSLQETQYF
TRBV11-2	few	TRBD2	16	TRBJ2-1	TGTGCCAGCACCTTACAAGCGGGAGGCATTTACAATGAGCAGTTCTTC	CASTLQAGGIYNEQFF
TRBV7-2	few	-	14	TRBJ2-3	TGTGCCAGCAGCGTTCGGCCGGCCACAGATACGCAGTATTTT	CASSVRPATDTQYF
TRBV28	-	-	12	TRBJ1-4	TGTGCCAGCAGTTTAGGGGGCCCGATGGGGTTTTTT	CASSLGGPMGFF
TRBV6-5	-	-	15	TRBJ2-7	TGTGCCAGCAGTTACTCGGGGCAGCCGGGCTACGAGCAGTACTTC	CASSYSGQPGYEQYF
TRBV5-1	-	-	15	TRBJ2-3	TGCGCCAGCAGCCTAGAAGGGAAGCTCACAGATACGCAGTATTTT	CASSLEGKLTDTQYF
TRBV28	-	TRBD1	14	TRBJ2-7	TGTGCCAGCAGTGTCCTAGGACAGGGGGACGAGCAGTACTTC	CASSVLGQGDEQYF
TRBV10-3	many	-	15	TRBJ1-2	TGTGCCATCAGTGAGTTGGTTGGAACCAACTATGGCTACACCTTC	CAISELVGTNYGYTF
TRBV5-6	many	TRBD1	16	TRBJ2-2	TGTGCCAGCAGCATAAGGACAGGGGGCTTAACCGGGGAGCTGTTTTTT	CASSIRTGGLTGELFF
TRBV5-6	-	-	16	TRBJ1-4	TGTGCCAGCAACGATCAAAAAGGGGGGCGCATAGAAAAACTGTTTTTT	CASNDQKGGRIEKLFF
TRBV4-2	-	TRBD2	18	TRBJ2-7	TGTGCCAGCAGCCAAGAGGGTAGCGGGAGGGCCAAACGGTACGAGCAGTACTTC	CASSQEGSGRAKRYEQYF
TRBV12-3/TRBV12-4	many	TRBD1	13	TRBJ2-1	TGTGCCAGCAGTTTAGCGATGGACAGGGAGCAGTTCTTC	CASSLAMDREQFF
TRBV5-1	-	TRBD2	15	TRBJ2-5	TGCGCCAGCAGCTTAACCGGGACTAGCATGGAGACCCAGTACTTC	CASSLTGTSMETQYF
TRBV12-3/TRBV12-4	few	-	13	TRBJ2-5	TGTGCCAGCAGTTTGGGGCGGGTAGAGACCCAGTACTTC	CASSLGRVETQYF
TRBV12-3/TRBV12-4	few	-	15	TRBJ1-5	TGTGCCAGCAGTATACGACGGTCTAGCAATCAGCCCCAGCATTTT	CASSIRRSSNQPQHF
TRBV4-3	few	-	16	TRBJ2-1	TGCGCCAGCAGCCAAGATGCGTTTCGCTCCTACAATGAGCAGTTCTTC	CASSQDAFRSYNEQFF
TRBV29-1	many	-	11	TRBJ2-5	TGCAGCGTTGAAGTAGTAGAGACCCAGTACTTC	CSVEVVETQYF
TRBV7-2	few	TRBD2	18	TRBJ2-1	TGTGCCAGCAGCTTAGCCCCCCGACTAGCGGCCATCTACAATGAGCAGTTCTTC	CASSLAPRLAAIYNEQFF
TRBV29-1	-	-	13	TRBJ2-7	TGCAGCGTTGGGACGATCCTTACCTACGAGCAGTACTTC	CSVGTILTYEQYF
TRBV20-1	-	TRBD2	14	TRBJ2-3	TGCAGTGCCAATAGCGGGAGGATCACAGATACGCAGTATTTT	CSANSGRITDTQYF
TRBV6-1	-	-	14	TRBJ1-2	TGTGCCAGCAGAGACCAGGGGAATAACTATGGCTACACCTTC	CASRDQGNNYGYTF
TRBV4-1	-	-	15	TRBJ2-7	TGCGCCAGCAGCCAAGTCACCGGGGGGCGTTACGAGCAGTACTTC	CASSQVTGGRYEQYF
TRBV6-2/TRBV6-3	few	-	16	TRBJ2-4	TGTGCCAGCAGTTACGGGGGACAACTAGCCAAAAACATTCAGTACTTC	CASSYGGQLAKNIQYF
TRBV6-1	many	-	15	TRBJ1-5	TGTGCCAGCAGTCAACTACAGGGAGGCAATCAGCCCCAGCATTTT	CASSQLQGGNQPQHF
TRBV20-1	-	-	14	TRBJ2-5	TGCAGTGCTAGAGGCCTTGGGGGTACGGAGACCCAGTACTTC	CSARGLGGTETQYF
TRBV10-3	many	-	16	TRBJ1-1	TGTGCCATCAGTGAGTCGATGGGGCACATGAACACTGAAGCTTTCTTT	CAISESMGHMNTEAFF
TRBV7-9	-	TRBD2	15	TRBJ2-7	TGTGCCAGCAGCTCCGGCGGGACTAAAATATACGAGCAGTACTTC	CASSSGGTKIYEQYF
TRBV20-1	many	TRBD2	17	TRBJ2-1	TGCAGTGCTAGTGAACCGGGACTAGCGGGAGTCTACAATGAGCAGTTCTTC	CSASEPGLAGVYNEQFF
TRBV5-6	few	-	13	TRBJ2-1	TGTGCCAGCAGCCTGGGCCACGGCAATGAGCAGTTCTTC	CASSLGHGNEQFF
TRBV10-2	few	-	11	TRBJ2-1	TGCGCCAGCATGAGGGACAATGAGCAGTTCTTC	CASMRDNEQFF
TRBV2	few	-	11	TRBJ2-1	TGTGCCAGCAGTGACCATCGGCCACAGTTCTTC	CASSDHRPQFF
TRBV12-3/TRBV12-4	many	TRBD2	14	TRBJ2-7	TGTGCCAGCAGTCGCGGGACTACCCTTACGGAGCAGTACTTC	CASSRGTTLTEQYF
TRBV11-1	many	TRBD2	18	TRBJ2-3	TGTGCCAGCAGCTCGCTAGCGGGGGGCCTTCCGACGCCAGATACGCAGTATTTT	CASSSLAGGLPTPDTQYF
TRBV14	few	TRBD2	15	TRBJ2-3	TGTGCCAGCAGCCTTCGGCGGGAGCGTGTAGATACGCAGTATTTT	CASSLRRERVDTQYF
TRBV4-2	-	TRBD1	14	TRBJ1-1	TGTGCCAGCAGCCATGGACAGGTGAACACTGAAGCTTTCTTT	CASSHGQVNTEAFF